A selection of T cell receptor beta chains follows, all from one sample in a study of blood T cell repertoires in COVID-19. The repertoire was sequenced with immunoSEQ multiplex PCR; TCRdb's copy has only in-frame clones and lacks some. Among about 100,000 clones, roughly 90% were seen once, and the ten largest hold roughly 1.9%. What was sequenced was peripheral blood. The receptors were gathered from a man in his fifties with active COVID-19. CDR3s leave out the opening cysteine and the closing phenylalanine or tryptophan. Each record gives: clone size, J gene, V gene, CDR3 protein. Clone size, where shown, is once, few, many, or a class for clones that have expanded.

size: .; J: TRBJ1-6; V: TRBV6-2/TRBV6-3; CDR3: ASSYGQENSPLH
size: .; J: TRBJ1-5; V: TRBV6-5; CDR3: ARGQYSNQPQH
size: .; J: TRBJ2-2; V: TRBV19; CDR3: ASAAGTSLTGELF
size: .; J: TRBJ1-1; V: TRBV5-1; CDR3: ASSLSPYRGRYKGGTEAF
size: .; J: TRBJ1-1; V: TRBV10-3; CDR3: AIRTGIGNTEAF
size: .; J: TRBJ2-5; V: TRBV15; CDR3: ATSRDVGRAVVETQY
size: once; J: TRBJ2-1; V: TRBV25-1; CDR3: ASSDGGSGAYNEQF
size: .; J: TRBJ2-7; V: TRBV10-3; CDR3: AISAERTYNDEQY
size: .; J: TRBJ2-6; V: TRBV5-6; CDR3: ASSFPAGANVLT
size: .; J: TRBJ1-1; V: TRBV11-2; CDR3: ASTLGGSMNTEAF
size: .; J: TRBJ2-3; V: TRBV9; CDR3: ASSVGTTSTDTQY
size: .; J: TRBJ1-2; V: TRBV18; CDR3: ASSSNAYGYT